Below, 16 T cell receptor beta chains from the same sample are listed, as sequenced in a study of T-cell reconstitution after alpha-beta-depleted transplantation in children. Using unique molecular identifiers, the investigators prepared the TCRbeta library. In TCRdb, the PCR reads were re-called with MiXCR into one record per CDR3 protein. The profile shows hundreds of thousands of distinct CDR3 sequences, around 15% of them singletons. The specimen comprised PBMCs, mostly from graft donor cells, sampled 360 days after TCRalphabeta/CD19-depleted stem cell transplant. These receptors all stem from a boy under three years old who had a stem cell transplant for Wiskott-Aldrich syndrome, so the T cells may come from the graft donor.

This clonotype was observed a handful of times. The chain uses TRBV7-8 and TRBJ2-7; TRBD1 is a possible D gene (5 bases). Germline assignment: CDR1 SGHVS and CDR2 FQNEAQ. Between the trimmed V and J ends, which lost 5 bases and 2 bases, there was a span of 10 bases. The CDR3 covers 13 residues. In DNA form, the CDR3 reads TGTGCCAGCAGCGGGGCCTACCCCTACGAGCAGTACTTC. Its translation is CASSGAYPYEQYF.

V usage is TRBV11-3 and J usage is TRBJ2-7, with 13 bases fitting TRBD2. V dropped 1 base and J dropped 5; count of bases not matched to a gene: 8. Germline CDR1 and CDR2: SGHNT and YENEEA. This CDR3 comprises 17 residues. In DNA form, the CDR3 reads TGTGCCAGCAGCTTAGCGAGCCCGGGACTAGCGGGACACGAGCAGTACTTC. Amino acid sequence: CASSLASPGLAGHEQYF.

This clonotype was recorded a few times. CDR3 nucleotides: TGTGCCAGCATACAGGGGAACCAAGAGACCCAGTACTTC. Residues: CASIQGNQETQYF. The chain combines TRBV28 with TRBJ2-5; the match to TRBD1 covers 7 bases. The ends lost 7 bases at V and 0 bases at J; junction bases unmatched: 2. The length of the CDR3 is 13 residues. Germline lookup yields CDR1 MDHEN and CDR2 SYDVKM.

The chain is built from TRBV20-1 and TRBJ2-3, with D perhaps matching TRBD1 (5 bases). Germline V gene sequence: CDR1 DFQATT, CDR2 SNEGSKA (reference sequence). CDR3 size: 12 residues. CDR3 residues: CRVGPFTDTQYF. In DNA, the CDR3 is TGCAGGGTGGGGCCGTTCACAGATACGCAGTATTTT.

This clonotype was observed a handful of times. The V gene is TRBV18, the J gene TRBJ1-2; TRBD1 might be the D (5 bases). V lost 4 bases and J 10 bases, leaving 16 bases between the germline ends. The CDR3 is made up of 13 amino acids. Germline V CDR1 and CDR2: KGHSH, LQKENI. The CDR3 nucleotides read TGTGCCAGCTCACGACAGCAGCAGAGCCCCTACACCTTC. It is translated as CASSRQQQSPYTF.

Only a few counts were recorded for this clonotype. The chain combines TRBV7-9 with TRBJ2-7; 8 positions agree with TRBD1. Trimming cost V 7 bases and J 0 bases; bases outside gene matches: 5. This CDR3 spans 14 amino acids. Germline CDR1 is SEHNR and CDR2 is FQNEAQ (reference sequence). The DNA for the CDR3 is TGTGCCAGCACCCGGGACAGGAGCTCCTACGAGCAGTACTTC. Its protein product is CASTRDRSSYEQYF. The variable domain in full, completed from reference TRBV7-9 and TRBJ2-7, reads DTGVSQNPRHKITKRGQNVTFRCDPISEHNRLYWYRQTLGQGPEFLTYFQNEAQLEKSRLLSDRFSAERPKGSFSTLEIQRTEQGDSAMYLCASTRDRSSYEQYFGPGTRLTVT.

The genes are TRBV5-1 and TRBJ2-2; weak D call: TRBD2 (5 bases). CDR3 size: 15 residues. V lost 3 bases and J 0 bases, leaving 9 bases between the germline ends. The germline gives CDR1 SGHRS, CDR2 YFSETQ. In DNA, the CDR3 is TGCGCCAGCAGCTGGACTCTCGCGAACACCGGGGAGCTGTTTTTT. Translating it yields CASSWTLANTGELFF.

The chain has TRBV10-2 and TRBJ2-7; D unresolved. The CDR3 is 13 residues long. Trimming left V 10 bases short and J 1 base short, with 14 bases between. Germline-derived CDR1 and CDR2 are WSHSY and SAAADI. The CDR3 DNA reads as TGCGCCACCTTGACCCGCAGGTCCTACGAGCAGTACTTC. This gives the protein CATLTRRSYEQYF.

There are a few counts of this clonotype. This chain links TRBV12-3 or TRBV12-4 with TRBJ2-7; the D is unclear. The length of the CDR3 is 14 residues. Trimming left V 2 bases short and J 0 bases short, with 8 bases between. The chain's CDR3 is CASSLPLFSYEQYF. The CDR3, as DNA: TGTGCCAGCAGTTTACCCCTATTCTCCTACGAGCAGTACTTC.

This clonotype has only a few counts. The chain carries TRBV11-2 and TRBJ2-5; tentatively, D is TRBD2 (5 bases). V was trimmed by 5 bases and J by 0 bases, leaving 16 bases between them. CDR1 is SGHAT, CDR2 FQNNGV, per germline. The CDR3 length is 16 residues. The CDR3 reads CASSTFGVPYQETQYF. CDR3 sequence (DNA): TGTGCCAGCAGCACCTTCGGGGTCCCGTACCAAGAGACCCAGTACTTC.

This clonotype has a handful of counts. The rearrangement links TRBV24-1 to TRBJ2-1; TRBD2 aligns across 8 bases. The CDR3 has 16 amino acids. V gave up 1 base and J gave up 8 bases; unmatched junction bases: 9. CDR1 and CDR2 (germline): KGHDR, SFDVKD. This CDR3 is CATSDFPGLATHEQFF. Written as DNA, the CDR3 is TGTGCCACCAGTGATTTTCCTGGACTAGCAACTCATGAGCAGTTCTTC.

The chain has TRBV7-2 and TRBJ2-3; D gene uncertain. The CDR3 runs 12 residues. Trimming took off 3 bases at V and 8 bases at J, with 9 bases between the two ends. Germline V gives CDR1 SGHTA, CDR2 FQGNSA. CDR3 nucleotides: TGTGCCAGCAGCTTTGAGAAGGGTACGCAGTATTTT. Translating gives CASSFEKGTQYF.

The V gene is TRBV5-1, the J gene TRBJ2-7; 10 bases align to TRBD2. J lost 5 bases, V lost 3 bases, and 11 bases had no gene match. The CDR3 runs 16 residues. Germline CDR1 is SGHRS and CDR2 is YFSETQ. This CDR3 is CASSSKAGGPPHEQYF. As DNA, the CDR3 is TGCGCCAGCAGCTCTAAAGCGGGAGGGCCCCCCCACGAGCAGTACTTC.

A few counts support this clonotype. The J gene is TRBJ2-3, the V gene TRBV20-1; possibly TRBD1 or TRBD2 for D (5 bases each). Between the trimmed V and J ends, which lost 6 bases and 6 bases, there was a span of 19 bases. Germline loops: CDR1 DFQATT, CDR2 SNEGSKA (reference sequence). The CDR3 runs 14 residues. The CDR3 protein is CSATGTPLGDTQYF. The CDR3 DNA reads as TGCAGTGCAACCGGGACCCCACTGGGGGATACGCAGTATTTT.

This clonotype was seen more than once but under ten times. The chain couples TRBV12-3 or TRBV12-4 to TRBJ2-1, with 12 bases that match TRBD2. This CDR3 has 16 residues. The V segment lost 1 base and the J segment 7 bases; nucleotides outside the gene matches: 5. The CDR3 sequence: CASSLVTSGSRNEQFF. CDR3 nucleotides: TGTGCCAGCAGTTTAGTGACTAGCGGGAGTCGTAATGAGCAGTTCTTC.

This clonotype was recorded a few times. Written as DNA, the CDR3 is TGCAGTGCGCCCAGGGGACTAGCGGGAGTCTACGAGCAGTACTTC. Translated, it gives CSAPRGLAGVYEQYF. This chain joins TRBV20-1 and TRBJ2-7; TRBD2 matches at 14 bases. The CDR3 contains 15 residues. Trimming took 6 bases from V and 3 from J; bases not matched to a gene: 7. Germline CDR1 is DFQATT and CDR2 is SNEGSKA (reference sequence).